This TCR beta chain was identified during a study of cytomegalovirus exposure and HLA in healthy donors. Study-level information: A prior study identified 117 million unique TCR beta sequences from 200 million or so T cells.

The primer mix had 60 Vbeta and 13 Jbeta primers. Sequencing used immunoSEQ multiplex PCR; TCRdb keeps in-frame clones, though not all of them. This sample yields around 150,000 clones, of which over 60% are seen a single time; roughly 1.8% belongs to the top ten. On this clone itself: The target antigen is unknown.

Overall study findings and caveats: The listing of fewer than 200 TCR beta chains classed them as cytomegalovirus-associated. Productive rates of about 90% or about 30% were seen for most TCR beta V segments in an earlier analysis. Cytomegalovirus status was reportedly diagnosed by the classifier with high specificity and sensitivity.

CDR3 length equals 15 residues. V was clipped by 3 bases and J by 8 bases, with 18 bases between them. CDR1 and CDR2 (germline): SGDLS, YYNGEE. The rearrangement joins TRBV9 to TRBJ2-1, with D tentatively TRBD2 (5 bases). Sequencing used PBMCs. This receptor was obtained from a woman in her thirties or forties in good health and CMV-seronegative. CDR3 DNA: TGTGCCAGCAGCGGAGGACGCGGGCGTCTCGATGAGCAGTTCTTC. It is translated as CASSGGRGRLDEQFF.